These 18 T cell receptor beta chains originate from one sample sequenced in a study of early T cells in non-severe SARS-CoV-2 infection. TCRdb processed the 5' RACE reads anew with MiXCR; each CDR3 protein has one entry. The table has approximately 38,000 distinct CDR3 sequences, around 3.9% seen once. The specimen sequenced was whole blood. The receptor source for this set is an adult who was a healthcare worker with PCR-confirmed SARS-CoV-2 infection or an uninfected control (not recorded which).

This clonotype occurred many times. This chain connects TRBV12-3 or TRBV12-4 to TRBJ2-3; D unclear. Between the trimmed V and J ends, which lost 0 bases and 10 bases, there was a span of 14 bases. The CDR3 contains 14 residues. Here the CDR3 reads CASSLAVGPASQYF. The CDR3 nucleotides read TGTGCCAGCAGTTTAGCAGTCGGTCCGGCCTCGCAGTATTTT.

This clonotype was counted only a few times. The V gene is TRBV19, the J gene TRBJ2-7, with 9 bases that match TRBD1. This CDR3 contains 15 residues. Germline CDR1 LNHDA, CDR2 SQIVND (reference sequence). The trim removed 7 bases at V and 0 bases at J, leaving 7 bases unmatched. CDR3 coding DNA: TGTGCCAGTACCCAAGGGACAGGGAACTCCTACGAGCAGTACTTC. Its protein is CASTQGTGNSYEQYF.

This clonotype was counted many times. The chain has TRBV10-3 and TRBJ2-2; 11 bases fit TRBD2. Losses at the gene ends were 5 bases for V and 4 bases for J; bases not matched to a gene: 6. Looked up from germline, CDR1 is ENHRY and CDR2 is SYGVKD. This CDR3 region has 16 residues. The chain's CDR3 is CAISIRLAGTTGELFF. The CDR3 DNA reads TGTGCCATCAGTATCAGACTAGCGGGAACCACCGGGGAGCTGTTTTTT.

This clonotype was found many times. The CDR3 here is CASSPRLGTGGQPQHF. CDR3 DNA: TGTGCCAGCAGTCCCAGACTCGGGACAGGGGGTCAGCCCCAGCATTTT. The chain links TRBV12-3 or TRBV12-4 to TRBJ1-5, with 11 positions matching TRBD1. V shed 5 bases, J shed 6 bases, and the junction held 9 bases outside the gene matches. The CDR3 is 16 residues long.

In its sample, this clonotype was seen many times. CDR3 DNA: TGCAGTGCTAGAGGGGCACTTATGAACACTGAAGCTTTCTTT. Its protein is CSARGALMNTEAFF. The chain recombines TRBV20-1 with TRBJ1-1; no reliable D call. The CDR3 contains 14 residues. The germline V gene encodes CDR1 DFQATT and CDR2 SNEGSKA (reference sequence). Trimming removed 1 base at V and 0 bases at J, with 9 bases between.

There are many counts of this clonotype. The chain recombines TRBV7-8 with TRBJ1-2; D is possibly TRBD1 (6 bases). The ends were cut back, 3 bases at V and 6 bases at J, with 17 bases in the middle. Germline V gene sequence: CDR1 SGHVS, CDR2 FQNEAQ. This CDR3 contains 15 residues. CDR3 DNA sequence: TGTGCCAGCAGCTTTTATCGGGCAGGGGAGAATGGCTACACCTTC. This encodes CASSFYRAGENGYTF.

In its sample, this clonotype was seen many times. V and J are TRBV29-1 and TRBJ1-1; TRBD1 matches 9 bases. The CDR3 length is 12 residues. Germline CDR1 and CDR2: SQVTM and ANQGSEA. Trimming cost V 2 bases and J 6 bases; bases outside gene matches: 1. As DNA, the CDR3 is TGCAGCGTTGAAAGACAGGGGGCTGAAGCTTTCTTT. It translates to CSVERQGAEAFF.

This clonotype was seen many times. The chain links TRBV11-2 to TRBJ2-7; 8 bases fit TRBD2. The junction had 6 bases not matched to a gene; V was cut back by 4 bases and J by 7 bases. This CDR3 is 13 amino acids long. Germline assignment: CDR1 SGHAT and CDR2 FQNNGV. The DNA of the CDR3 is TGTGCCAGCAGCTCAGCGGGGGTTGGGGAGCAGTACTTC. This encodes CASSSAGVGEQYF.

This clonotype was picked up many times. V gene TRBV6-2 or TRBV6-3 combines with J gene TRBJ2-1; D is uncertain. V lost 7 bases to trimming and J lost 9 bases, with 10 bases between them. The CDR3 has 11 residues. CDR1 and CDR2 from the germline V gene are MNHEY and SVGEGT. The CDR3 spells CASNLRSEQFF. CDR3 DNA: TGTGCCAGCAACCTACGTAGTGAGCAGTTCTTC.

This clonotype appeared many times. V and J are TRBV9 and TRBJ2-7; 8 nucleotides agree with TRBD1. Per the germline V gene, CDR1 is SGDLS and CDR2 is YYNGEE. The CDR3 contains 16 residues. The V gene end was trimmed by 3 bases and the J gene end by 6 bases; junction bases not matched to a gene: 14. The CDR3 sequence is CASSARILQGDGEQYF. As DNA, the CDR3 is TGTGCCAGCAGCGCACGAATTCTACAGGGGGACGGCGAGCAGTACTTC.

CDR3 region: CSVGGTGYEKLFF. As DNA, the CDR3 is TGCAGCGTCGGGGGGACAGGGTATGAAAAACTGTTTTTT. The V and J genes are TRBV29-1 and TRBJ1-4; 9 bases are a match to TRBD1. The CDR3 consists of 13 residues. The V gene's germline CDR1 is SQVTM and CDR2 ANQGSEA. Trimming removed 6 bases from V and 6 bases from J; junction bases left unmatched: 5.

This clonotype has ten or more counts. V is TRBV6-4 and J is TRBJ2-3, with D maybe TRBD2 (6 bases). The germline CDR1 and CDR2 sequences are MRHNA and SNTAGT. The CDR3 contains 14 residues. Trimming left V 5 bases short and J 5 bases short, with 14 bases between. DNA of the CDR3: TGTGCCAGCAGTCCGGGACTCCCCGGAGATACGCAGTATTTT. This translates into CASSPGLPGDTQYF.

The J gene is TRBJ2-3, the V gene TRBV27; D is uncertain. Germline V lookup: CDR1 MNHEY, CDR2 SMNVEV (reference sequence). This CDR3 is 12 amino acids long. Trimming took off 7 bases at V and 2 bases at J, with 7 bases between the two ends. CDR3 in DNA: TGTGCCAGCATGCAGAACACAGATACGCAGTATTTT. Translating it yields CASMQNTDTQYF.

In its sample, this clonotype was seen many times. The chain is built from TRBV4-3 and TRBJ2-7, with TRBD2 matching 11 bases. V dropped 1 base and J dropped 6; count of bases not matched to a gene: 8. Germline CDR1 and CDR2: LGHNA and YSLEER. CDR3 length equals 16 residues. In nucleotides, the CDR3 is TGCGCCAGCAGCCAAGGGACTAGCGGGTCCTTGGGCGAGCAGTACTTC. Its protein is CASSQGTSGSLGEQYF.

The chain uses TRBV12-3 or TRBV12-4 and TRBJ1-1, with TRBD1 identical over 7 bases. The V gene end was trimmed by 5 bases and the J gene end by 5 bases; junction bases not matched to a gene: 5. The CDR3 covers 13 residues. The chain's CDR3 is CASSLTGRTEAFF. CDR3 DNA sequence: TGTGCCAGCAGTCTGACAGGGCGGACTGAAGCTTTCTTT.

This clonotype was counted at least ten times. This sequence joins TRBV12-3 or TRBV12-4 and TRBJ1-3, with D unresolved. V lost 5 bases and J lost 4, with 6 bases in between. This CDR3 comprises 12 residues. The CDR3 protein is CASSIWGNTIYF. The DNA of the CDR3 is TGTGCCAGCAGTATTTGGGGAAACACCATATATTTT.

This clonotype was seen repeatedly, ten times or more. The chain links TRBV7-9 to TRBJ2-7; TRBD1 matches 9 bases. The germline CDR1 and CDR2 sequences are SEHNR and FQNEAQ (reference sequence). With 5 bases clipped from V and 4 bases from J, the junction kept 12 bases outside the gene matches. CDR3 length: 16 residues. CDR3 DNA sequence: TGTGCCAGCAGCACAATCCGCGGGACAGGGCAGTACGAGCAGTACTTC. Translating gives CASSTIRGTGQYEQYF.

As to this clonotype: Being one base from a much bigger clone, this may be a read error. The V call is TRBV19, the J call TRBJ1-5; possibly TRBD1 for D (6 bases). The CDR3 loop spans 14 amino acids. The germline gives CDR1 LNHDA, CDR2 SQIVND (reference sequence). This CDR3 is CTSRPQGNHQPQHF. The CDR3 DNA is TGTACCAGTAGACCCCAGGGGAATCACCAGCCCCAGCATTTT.